This T cell receptor beta chain comes out of a study of CD8+ T cells in alopecia areata. For the study at large: Treated individuals took tofacitinib by mouth, 5 to 10 mg twice daily. Tofacitinib ran for 6 to 18 months before 6 months off drug.

Extraction of RNA preceded its reverse transcription into cDNA, which served as the sequencing template. Using immunoSEQ multiplex PCR, the repertoire was profiled, and TCRdb retains in-frame clones only, with some absent. Of about 69,000 clones listed, roughly 60% are singletons. Separation by sorting yielded CD4+ and CD8+ T cells from PBMCs. Study-level points and caveats: Affected lesional scalp, above all in alopecia totalis/universalis, was more clonal than normal scalp.

With regard to this clone: Its cognate antigen is unknown.

Germline CDR1 is MNHEY and CDR2 is SMNVEV (reference sequence). The CDR3 runs 13 residues. Trimming took off 9 bases at V and 0 bases at J, with 9 bases between the two ends. This sequence originates from a human donor with alopecia areata. This chain connects TRBV27 to TRBJ2-1; D call uncertain. The sequenced sample was CD8+ T cells sorted from blood, obtained at week 0. In nucleotides, the CDR3 is TGTGCCAGTATGATGAGCTCCTACAATGAGCAGTTCTTC. Protein sequence: CASMMSSYNEQFF.